This T cell receptor beta chain was found in a study of breast tumors, draining lymph nodes, adjacent tissues. Germline V gene sequence: CDR1 DFQATT, CDR2 SNEGSKA (reference sequence). This CDR3 has 13 residues. V was cut by 1 base and J by 8 bases, with 14 bases left in between. Samples came from axillary lymph nodes draining the breast cancer. TCRdb called the multiplex PCR reads again in MiXCR, with one record for every CDR3 protein. The sample includes about 200,000 distinct CDR3 sequences, under 40% seen only once; the top ten take over 3.5%. Sample: axillary lymph node tissue. The chain employs TRBV20-1 and TRBJ1-2; possible D gene TRBD1, 6 bases. The receptor was derived from a female donor with breast cancer. Some clones in this sample may be carry-over from other donors' samples. This CDR3 is CSARVAGAEGYTF. The CDR3 DNA reads TGCAGTGCTAGAGTTGCGGGGGCGGAGGGCTACACCTTC.